The next 15 T cell receptor beta chains were all read from a single sample in a study of shared clonotypes between healthy human individuals. Profiled with immunoSEQ multiplex PCR; TCRdb holds only in-frame clones, not every one. The data contain about 2.3 million clones, around 92% of them singletons. Sequenced: naive CD4+ T cells from PBMCs. Regarding subset: CD45RA+ positively selected. The receptor source for this set is a man aged 18 to 30 in good health. Some clones in this sample may be carry-over from other donors' samples.

V gene TRBV29-1 combines with J gene TRBJ2-3; TRBD2 aligns across 12 bases. V shed 7 bases and J 6 bases; nucleotides not matched to a gene: 2. CDR1 and CDR2 from the germline V gene are SQVTM and ANQGSEA. This CDR3 has 12 residues. The CDR3, as DNA: TGCAGCGCGACTAGCGGGAGTGATACGCAGTATTTT. Its protein is CSATSGSDTQYF.

This sequence joins TRBV23-1 and TRBJ1-2, with D possibly being TRBD1 (5 bases). TRBV23-1 is reported as an ORF; its role is uncertain. The CDR3 extends over 15 amino acids. V dropped 4 bases and J dropped 4 bases, with 16 bases sitting between them. The CDR3 DNA follows: TGCGCCAGCAGTCTTTGCTCGGGACGGCCCTATGGCTACACCTTC. Its translation: CASSLCSGRPYGYTF.

This clone appeared a single time. Other DNA sequences in this specimen translate into the identical CDR3. The rearrangement joins TRBV7-2 to TRBJ2-3; 8 bases align to TRBD1. Germline trimming cut 1 base from V and 0 bases from J; bases unmatched to any gene: 0. This CDR3 comprises 15 residues. Germline V CDR1 and CDR2: SGHTA, FQGNSA. CDR3 nucleotides: TGTGCCAGCAGCTTAGGGACAGGGAGCACAGATACGCAGTATTTT. Amino acids: CASSLGTGSTDTQYF.

V gene TRBV9 combines with J gene TRBJ1-3; D is undetermined. The CDR3 totals 13 residues. Germline V gene lookup returns CDR1 SGDLS and CDR2 YYNGEE. The V gene lost 0 bases and the J gene lost 6 bases, with 7 bases spanning the gap. The chain's CDR3 is CASSVGLENTIYF. The CDR3 DNA follows: TGTGCCAGCAGCGTAGGACTCGAAAACACCATATATTTT.

The chain combines TRBV2 with TRBJ1-4, with D tentatively TRBD1 (5 bases). The CDR3 sequence is 15 residues long. Trimming cost V 1 base and J 11 bases, with 17 bases left between them. CDR1 is SNHLY, CDR2 FYNNEI, per germline. The CDR3 protein is CASSEEGTALVKLFF. The CDR3 bases are TGTGCCAGCAGTGAAGAAGGGACCGCCCTTGTGAAACTGTTTTTT. Variable domain in full (rest from reference TRBV2 and TRBJ1-4): EPEVTQTPSHQVTQMGQEVILRCVPISNHLYFYWYRQILGQKVEFLVSFYNNEISEKSEIFDDQFSVERPDGSNFTLKIRSTKLEDSAMYFCASSEEGTALVKLFFGSGTQLSVL.

The rearrangement joins TRBV10-3 to TRBJ1-2; 8 nucleotides align to TRBD1. Germline loops: CDR1 ENHRY, CDR2 SYGVKD. V lost 3 bases, J lost 6 bases, and 3 bases stayed unmatched. This CDR3 spans 13 amino acids. The CDR3 region has the DNA TGTGCCATCAGTGATAGACAGGGGAATGGCTACACCTTC. Amino acid sequence: CAISDRQGNGYTF.

This clone was counted once. This chain links TRBV9 with TRBJ2-3, with D possibly TRBD2 on 7 matching bases. The CDR3 extends over 15 amino acids. V was clipped by 0 bases and J by 4 bases, with 12 bases between them. CDR1 and CDR2 (germline): SGDLS, YYNGEE. CDR3 protein: CASSVGWGGPDTQYF. CDR3 nucleotides: TGTGCCAGCAGCGTAGGTTGGGGGGGCCCAGATACGCAGTATTTT.

The rearrangement links TRBV2 to TRBJ2-5, with D possibly matching TRBD1 (8 bases). There are 14 residues in the CDR3. Germline CDR1 SNHLY, CDR2 FYNNEI. V lost 6 bases and J lost 9, with 20 bases in between. CDR3 loop: CASRPTGGVWAQYF. The CDR3 DNA reads TGTGCCAGCAGACCCACAGGGGGGGTTTGGGCCCAGTACTTC. The whole variable domain, remainder taken from reference TRBV2 and TRBJ2-5, is EPEVTQTPSHQVTQMGQEVILRCVPISNHLYFYWYRQILGQKVEFLVSFYNNEISEKSEIFDDQFSVERPDGSNFTLKIRSTKLEDSAMYFCASRPTGGVWAQYFGPGTRLLVL.

The chain uses TRBV4-2 and TRBJ2-3, with TRBD2 as a possible D gene (6 bases). V lost 4 bases to trimming and J lost 2 bases, with 19 bases between them. Germline V lookup: CDR1 LGHNA, CDR2 YNFKEQ. The CDR3 contains 17 residues. The chain's CDR3 is CASSPPGVRDHTDTQYF. The CDR3 DNA reads as TGTGCCAGCAGCCCGCCGGGGGTTAGGGACCACACAGATACGCAGTATTTT.

This rearrangement joins TRBV2 to TRBJ1-2; 10 nucleotides agree with TRBD1. V gave up 6 bases and J gave up 4 bases; unmatched junction bases: 11. Per germline, CDR1 SNHLY and CDR2 FYNNEI. The CDR3 spans 16 residues. The CDR3: CASRFRGTGDGYGYTF. As DNA, the CDR3 is TGTGCCAGCAGATTTAGAGGGACAGGGGATGGCTATGGCTACACCTTC.

The rearrangement links TRBV28 to TRBJ1-4; 8 nucleotides align to TRBD1. V was clipped by 3 bases and J by 4 bases; unmatched bases: 4. CDR3 length: 15 amino acids. Germline V gene data show CDR1 as MDHEN and CDR2 as SYDVKM. The CDR3 loop is CASSLRTGSNEKLFF. For the CDR3, the DNA is TGTGCCAGCAGTTTGAGGACAGGGAGTAATGAAAAACTGTTTTTT.

This rearrangement joins TRBV7-9 to TRBJ1-2; the D is unclear. From germline, CDR1 is SEHNR and CDR2 FQNEAQ (reference sequence). V dropped 2 bases and J dropped 2 bases, with 9 bases sitting between them. This CDR3 contains 14 residues. The CDR3 DNA reads as TGTGCCAGCAGCTTATCGGTTTCGAACTATGGCTACACCTTC. Translating it yields CASSLSVSNYGYTF.

Regarding this clone: A much bigger clone sits one base away, suggesting this may be a read error. The sample has other DNA sequences that encode this CDR3 too. The chain carries TRBV20-1 and TRBJ2-5; D not resolved. The CDR3 is 10 amino acids. Germline V lookup: CDR1 DFQATT, CDR2 SNEGSKA (reference sequence). The CDR3 bases are TGCAGTGCAAGAGAAGAGACCCAGTACTTC. Residues: CSAREETQYF.

The V gene is TRBV7-2, the J gene TRBJ1-3, with unresolved D. The germline V gene has CDR1 SGHTA and CDR2 FQGNSA. CDR3 length equals 16 residues. Trimming shortened V by 1 base and J by 2 bases, and 12 bases separated the two germline ends. CDR3 in amino acids: CASSLVVTEAGNTIYF. CDR3 DNA sequence: TGTGCCAGCAGCTTAGTGGTGACGGAAGCTGGAAACACCATATATTTT.

V is TRBV5-5 and J is TRBJ2-2, with D unresolved. The length of the CDR3 is 12 residues. V gave up 2 bases and J gave up 8 bases, with 7 bases separating them. The germline gives CDR1 SGHKS, CDR2 YYEKEE (reference sequence). CDR3 region: CASSFYGGELFF. In DNA, the CDR3 is TGTGCCAGCAGCTTTTACGGTGGGGAGCTGTTTTTT.